This note documents a single T cell receptor beta chain sequence. The data stem from a study of blood T cell repertoires in COVID-19. For the study at large: Donors in the United States, Italy and Spain gave samples during acute or convalescent COVID-19. The analysed material was cDNA or gDNA that came from T cells, B-cell-depleted T cells, or PBMCs.

Per the original data handling: Reference gene primer amplification yielded estimated nucleated cell counts. Assay used: immunoSEQ multiplex PCR; TCRdb lists only in-frame clones, some missing. From that table come the V and J calls and clone size; the DNA was used to work out D and trimming. Among about 280,000 clones, around nine tenths were seen once, and the ten largest hold under 2.5%. Trimming shortened V by 0 bases and J by 13 bases, and 15 bases separated the two germline ends. Looked up from germline, CDR1 is SGHAT and CDR2 is FQNNGV. There are 13 residues in the CDR3. Material: peripheral blood. The source of this sequence is a man between 45 and 60 years old with acute or convalescent COVID-19. The gene calls are TRBV11-2 and TRBJ1-2; no clear D gene. The CDR3 sequence is CASSLERELGGTF. DNA for the CDR3: TGTGCCAGCAGCTTAGAAAGGGAGTTGGGTGGCACCTTC. Full variable domain (outside the CDR3, taken from reference TRBV11-2 and TRBJ1-2): EAGVAQSPRYKIIEKRQSVAFWCNPISGHATLYWYQQILGQGPKLLIQFQNNGVVDDSQLPKDRFSAERLKGVDSTLKIQPAKLEDSAVYLCASSLERELGGTFGSGTRLTVV.